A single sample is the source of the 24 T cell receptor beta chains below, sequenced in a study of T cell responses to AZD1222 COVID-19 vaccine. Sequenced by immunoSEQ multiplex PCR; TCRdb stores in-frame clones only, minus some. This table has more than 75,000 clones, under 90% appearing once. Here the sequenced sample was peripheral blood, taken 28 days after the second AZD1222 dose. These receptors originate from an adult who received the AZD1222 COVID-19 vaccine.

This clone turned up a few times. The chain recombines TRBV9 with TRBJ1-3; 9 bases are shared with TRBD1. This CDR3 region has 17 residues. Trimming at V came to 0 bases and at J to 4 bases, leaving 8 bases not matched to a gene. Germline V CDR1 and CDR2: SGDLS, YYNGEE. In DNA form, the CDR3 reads TGTGCCAGCAGCGTAGAGTCTCGGGACAGGGTCGGAAACACCATATATTTT. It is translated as CASSVESRDRVGNTIYF.

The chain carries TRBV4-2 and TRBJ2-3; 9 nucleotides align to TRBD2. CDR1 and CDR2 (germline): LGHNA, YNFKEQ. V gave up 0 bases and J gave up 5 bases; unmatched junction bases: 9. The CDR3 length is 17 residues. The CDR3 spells CASSQDRRREGQDTQYF. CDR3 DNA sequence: TGTGCCAGCAGCCAAGATAGGCGGCGGGAGGGCCAAGATACGCAGTATTTT.

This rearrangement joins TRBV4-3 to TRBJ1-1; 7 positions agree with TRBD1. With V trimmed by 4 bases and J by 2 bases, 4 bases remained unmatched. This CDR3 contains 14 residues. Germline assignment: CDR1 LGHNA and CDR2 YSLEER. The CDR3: CASSLGTANTEAFF. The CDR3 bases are TGCGCCAGCAGCCTCGGGACAGCTAACACTGAAGCTTTCTTT.

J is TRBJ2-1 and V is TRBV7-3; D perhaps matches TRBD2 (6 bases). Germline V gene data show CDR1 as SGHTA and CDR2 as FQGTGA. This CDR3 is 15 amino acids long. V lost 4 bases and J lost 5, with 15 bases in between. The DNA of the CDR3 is TGTGCCAGCAGCTCACTACTAGCTCCCCACAATGAGCAGTTCTTC. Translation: CASSSLLAPHNEQFF.

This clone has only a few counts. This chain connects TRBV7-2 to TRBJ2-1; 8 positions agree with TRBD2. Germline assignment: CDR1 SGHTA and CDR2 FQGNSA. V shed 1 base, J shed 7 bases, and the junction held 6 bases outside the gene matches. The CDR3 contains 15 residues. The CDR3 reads CASSLEAGVGNEQFF. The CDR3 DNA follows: TGTGCCAGCAGCTTAGAAGCGGGAGTGGGAAATGAGCAGTTCTTC.

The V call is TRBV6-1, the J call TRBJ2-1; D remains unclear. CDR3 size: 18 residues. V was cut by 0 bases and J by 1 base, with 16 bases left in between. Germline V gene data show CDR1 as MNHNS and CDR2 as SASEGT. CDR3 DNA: TGTGCCAGCAGTGAAGCCGCCTCGATTGGAAGATCCTACAATGAGCAGTTCTTC. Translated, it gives CASSEAASIGRSYNEQFF.

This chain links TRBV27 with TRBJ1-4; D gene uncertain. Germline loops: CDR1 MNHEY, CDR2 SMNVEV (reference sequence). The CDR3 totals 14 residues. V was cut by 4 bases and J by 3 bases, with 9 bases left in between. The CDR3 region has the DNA TGTGCCAGCAGTTCCGGGAGGTCTAATGAAAAACTGTTTTTT. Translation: CASSSGRSNEKLFF. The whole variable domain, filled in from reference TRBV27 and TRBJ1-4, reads EAQVTQNPRYLITVTGKKLTVTCSQNMNHEYMSWYRQDPGLGLRQIYYSMNVEVTDKGDVPEGYKVSRKEKRNFPLILESPSPNQTSLYFCASSSGRSNEKLFFGSGTQLSVL.

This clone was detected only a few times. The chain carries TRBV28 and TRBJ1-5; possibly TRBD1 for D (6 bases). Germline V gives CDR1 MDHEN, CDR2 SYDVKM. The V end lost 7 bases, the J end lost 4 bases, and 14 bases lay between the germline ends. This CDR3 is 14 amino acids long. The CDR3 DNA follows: TGTGCCAGCACTCGGACAGCACCTAATCAGCCCCAGCATTTT. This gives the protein CASTRTAPNQPQHF. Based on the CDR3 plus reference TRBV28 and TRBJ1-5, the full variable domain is DVKVTQSSRYLVKRTGEKVFLECVQDMDHENMFWYRQDPGLGLRLIYFSYDVKMKEKGDIPEGYSVSREKKERFSLILESASTNQTSMYLCASTRTAPNQPQHFGDGTRLSIL.

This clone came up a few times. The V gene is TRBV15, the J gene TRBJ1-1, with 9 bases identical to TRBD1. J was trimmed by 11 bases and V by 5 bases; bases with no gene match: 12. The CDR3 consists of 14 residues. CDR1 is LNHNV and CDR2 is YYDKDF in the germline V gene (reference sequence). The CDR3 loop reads CATSPGQGWSGAFF. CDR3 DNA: TGTGCCACCAGCCCGGGACAGGGCTGGTCGGGCGCTTTCTTT.

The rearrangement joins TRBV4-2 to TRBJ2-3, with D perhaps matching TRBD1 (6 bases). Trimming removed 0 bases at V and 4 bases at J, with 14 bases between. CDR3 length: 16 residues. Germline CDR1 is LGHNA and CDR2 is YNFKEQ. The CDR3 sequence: CASSQDRRGASDTQYF. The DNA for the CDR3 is TGTGCCAGCAGCCAAGATCGCAGGGGCGCATCAGATACGCAGTATTTT.

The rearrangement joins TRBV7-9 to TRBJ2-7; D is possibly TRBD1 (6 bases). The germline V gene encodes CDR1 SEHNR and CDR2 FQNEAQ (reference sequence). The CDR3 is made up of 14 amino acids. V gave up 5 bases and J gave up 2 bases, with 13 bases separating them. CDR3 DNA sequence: TGTGCCAGCAGCCGAATGACAGGCCCCTACGAGCAGTACTTC. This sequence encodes CASSRMTGPYEQYF.

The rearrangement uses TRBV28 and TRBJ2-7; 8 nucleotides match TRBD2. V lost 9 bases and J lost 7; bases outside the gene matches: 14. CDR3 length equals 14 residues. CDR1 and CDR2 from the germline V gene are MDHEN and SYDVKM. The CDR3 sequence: CASTSGSPRREQYF. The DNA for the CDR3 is TGTGCCAGTACTAGCGGATCTCCCCGTCGGGAGCAGTACTTC.

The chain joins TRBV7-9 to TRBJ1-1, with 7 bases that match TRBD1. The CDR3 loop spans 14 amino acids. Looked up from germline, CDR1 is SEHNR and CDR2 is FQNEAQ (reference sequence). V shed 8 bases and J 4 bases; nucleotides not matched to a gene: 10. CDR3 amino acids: CASGGGRFGTEAFF. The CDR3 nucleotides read TGTGCCAGCGGAGGGGGCAGGTTCGGCACTGAAGCTTTCTTT.

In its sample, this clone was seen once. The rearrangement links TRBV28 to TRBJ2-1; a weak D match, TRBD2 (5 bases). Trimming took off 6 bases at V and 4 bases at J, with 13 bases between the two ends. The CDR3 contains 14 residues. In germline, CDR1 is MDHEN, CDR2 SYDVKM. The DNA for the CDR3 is TGTGCCAGCAGGTCTGGGAGTATGTACAATGAGCAGTTCTTC. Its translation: CASRSGSMYNEQFF.

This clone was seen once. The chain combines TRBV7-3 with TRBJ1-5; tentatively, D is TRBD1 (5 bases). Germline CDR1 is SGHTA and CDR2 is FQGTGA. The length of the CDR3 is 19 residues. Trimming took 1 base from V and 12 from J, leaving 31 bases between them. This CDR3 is CASSLSILGGHSQPAHQHF. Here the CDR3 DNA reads TGTGCCAGCAGCTTAAGTATTTTGGGTGGACACTCGCAACCGGCCCACCAGCATTTT.

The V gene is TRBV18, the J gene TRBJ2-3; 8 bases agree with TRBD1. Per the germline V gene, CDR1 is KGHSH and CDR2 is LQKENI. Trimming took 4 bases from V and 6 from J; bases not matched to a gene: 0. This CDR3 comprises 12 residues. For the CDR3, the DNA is TGTGCCAGCTCACGACAGGGGGATACGCAGTATTTT. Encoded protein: CASSRQGDTQYF.

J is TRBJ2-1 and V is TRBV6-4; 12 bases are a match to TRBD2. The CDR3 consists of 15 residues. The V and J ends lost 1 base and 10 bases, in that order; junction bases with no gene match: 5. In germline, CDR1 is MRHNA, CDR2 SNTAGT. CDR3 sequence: CASSDWASGREEQFF. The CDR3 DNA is TGTGCCAGCAGTGACTGGGCTAGCGGGAGGGAGGAGCAGTTCTTC.

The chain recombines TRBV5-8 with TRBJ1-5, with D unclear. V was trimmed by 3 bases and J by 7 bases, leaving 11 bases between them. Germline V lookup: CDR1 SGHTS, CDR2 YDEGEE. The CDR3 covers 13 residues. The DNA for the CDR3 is TGTGCCAGCAGCTATCGGGGTGACCAGCCCCAGCATTTT. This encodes CASSYRGDQPQHF.

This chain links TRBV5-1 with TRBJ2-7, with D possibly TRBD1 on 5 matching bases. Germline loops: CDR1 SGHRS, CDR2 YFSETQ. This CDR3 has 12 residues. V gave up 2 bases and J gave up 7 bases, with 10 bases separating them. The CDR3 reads CASSFTGPEQYF. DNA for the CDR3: TGCGCCAGCAGCTTTACAGGCCCAGAGCAGTACTTC.

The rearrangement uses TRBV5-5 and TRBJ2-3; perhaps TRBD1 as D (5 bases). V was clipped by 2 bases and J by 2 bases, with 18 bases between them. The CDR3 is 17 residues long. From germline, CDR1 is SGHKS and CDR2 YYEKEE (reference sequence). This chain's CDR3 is CASSFATDSRLTDTQYF. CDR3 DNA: TGTGCCAGCAGCTTTGCCACTGACAGCCGCCTCACAGATACGCAGTATTTT.

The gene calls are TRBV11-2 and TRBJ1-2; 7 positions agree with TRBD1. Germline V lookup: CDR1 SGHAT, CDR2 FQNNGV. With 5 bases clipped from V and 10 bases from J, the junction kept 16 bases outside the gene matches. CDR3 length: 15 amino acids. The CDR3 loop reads CASSLGGLAGGTYTF. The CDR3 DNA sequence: TGTGCCAGCAGCCTAGGAGGATTGGCAGGGGGAACCTACACCTTC.

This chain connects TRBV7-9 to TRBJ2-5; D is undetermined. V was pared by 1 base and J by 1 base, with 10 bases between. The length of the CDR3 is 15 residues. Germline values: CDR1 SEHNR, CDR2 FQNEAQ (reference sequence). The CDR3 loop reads CASSLVGSGQETQYF. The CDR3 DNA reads TGTGCCAGCAGCTTAGTGGGTTCAGGCCAAGAGACCCAGTACTTC.

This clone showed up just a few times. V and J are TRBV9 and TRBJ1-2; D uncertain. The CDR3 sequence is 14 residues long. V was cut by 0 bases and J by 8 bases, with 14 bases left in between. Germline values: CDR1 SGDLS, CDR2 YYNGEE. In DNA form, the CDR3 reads TGTGCCAGCAGCGTAGAACCGGGCCTGGGAGGCTACACCTTC. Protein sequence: CASSVEPGLGGYTF.

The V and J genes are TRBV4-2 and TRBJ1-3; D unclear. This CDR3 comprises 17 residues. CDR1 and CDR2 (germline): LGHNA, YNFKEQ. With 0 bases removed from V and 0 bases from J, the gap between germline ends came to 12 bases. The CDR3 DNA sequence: TGTGCCAGCAGCCAAGATAGGAGTTGGAGCTCTGGAAACACCATATATTTT. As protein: CASSQDRSWSSGNTIYF.